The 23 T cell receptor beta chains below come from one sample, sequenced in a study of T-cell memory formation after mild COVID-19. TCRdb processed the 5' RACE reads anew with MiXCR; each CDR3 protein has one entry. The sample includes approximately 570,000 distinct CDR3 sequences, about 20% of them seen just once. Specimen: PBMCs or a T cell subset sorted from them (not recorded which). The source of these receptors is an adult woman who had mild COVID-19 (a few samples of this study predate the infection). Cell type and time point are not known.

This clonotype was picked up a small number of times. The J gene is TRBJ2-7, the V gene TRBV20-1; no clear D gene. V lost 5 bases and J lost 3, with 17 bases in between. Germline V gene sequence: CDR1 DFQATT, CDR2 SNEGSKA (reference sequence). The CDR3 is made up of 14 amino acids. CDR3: CSAAPRGPNYEQYF. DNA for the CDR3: TGCAGTGCTGCCCCCCGCGGACCCAACTACGAGCAGTACTTC.

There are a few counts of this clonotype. The CDR3 is CASRDRDRGTDTQYF. CDR3 nucleotides: TGTGCCAGCAGGGACCGGGACAGGGGCACAGATACGCAGTATTTT. V and J are TRBV6-6 and TRBJ2-3, with TRBD1 identical over 9 bases. After removal of 6 bases from V and 1 base from J, the junction contained 5 bases not matched to a gene. The CDR3 is made up of 15 amino acids. Germline V gives CDR1 MNHNY, CDR2 SVGAGI (reference sequence).

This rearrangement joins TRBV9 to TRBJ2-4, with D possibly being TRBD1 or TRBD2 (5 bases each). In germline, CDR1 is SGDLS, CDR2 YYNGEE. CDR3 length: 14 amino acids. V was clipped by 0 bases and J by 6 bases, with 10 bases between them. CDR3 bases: TGTGCCAGCAGCGTAGAAGCGAGGGGAAACATTCAGTACTTC. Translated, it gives CASSVEARGNIQYF.

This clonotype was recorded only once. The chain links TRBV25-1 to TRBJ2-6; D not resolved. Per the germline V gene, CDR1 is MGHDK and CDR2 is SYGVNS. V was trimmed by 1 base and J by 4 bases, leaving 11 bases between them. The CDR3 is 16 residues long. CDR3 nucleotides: TGTGCCAGCAGTGAATCGGCGGTGTCCGGGGCCAACGTCCTGACTTTC. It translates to CASSESAVSGANVLTF. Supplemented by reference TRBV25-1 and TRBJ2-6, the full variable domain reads EADIYQTPRYLVIGTGKKITLECSQTMGHDKMYWYQQDPGMELHLIHYSYGVNSTEKGDLSSESTVSRIRTEHFPLTLESARPSHTSQYLCASSESAVSGANVLTFGAGSRLTVL.

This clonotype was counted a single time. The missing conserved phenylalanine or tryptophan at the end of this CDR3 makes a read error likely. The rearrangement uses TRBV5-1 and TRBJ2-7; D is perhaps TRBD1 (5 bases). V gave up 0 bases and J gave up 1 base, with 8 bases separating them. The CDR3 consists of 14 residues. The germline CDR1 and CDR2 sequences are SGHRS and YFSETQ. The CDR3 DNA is TGCGCCAGCAGCTTGGACAGGAGATCCTACGAGCAGTACTCC. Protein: CASSLDRRSYEQYS.

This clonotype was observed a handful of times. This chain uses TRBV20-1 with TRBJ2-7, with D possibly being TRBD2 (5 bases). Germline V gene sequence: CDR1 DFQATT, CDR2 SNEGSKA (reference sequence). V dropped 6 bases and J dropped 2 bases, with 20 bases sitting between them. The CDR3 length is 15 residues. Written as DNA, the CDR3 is TGCAGTGCCCCAGGAACGGGCGGGCGAGCCTACGAGCAGTACTTC. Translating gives CSAPGTGGRAYEQYF.

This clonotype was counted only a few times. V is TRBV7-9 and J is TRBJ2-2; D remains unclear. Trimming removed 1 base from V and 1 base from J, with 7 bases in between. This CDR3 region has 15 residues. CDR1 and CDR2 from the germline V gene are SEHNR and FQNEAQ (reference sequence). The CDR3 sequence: CASSLGEVNTGELFF. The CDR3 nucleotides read TGTGCCAGCAGCTTAGGGGAAGTGAACACCGGGGAGCTGTTTTTT.

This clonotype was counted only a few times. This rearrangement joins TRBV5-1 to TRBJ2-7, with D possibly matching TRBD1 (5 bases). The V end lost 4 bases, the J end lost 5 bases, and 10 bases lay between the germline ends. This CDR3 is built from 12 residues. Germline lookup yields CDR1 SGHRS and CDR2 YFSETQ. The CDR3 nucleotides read TGCGCCAGCAGCGGTCAGGGTAACGAGCAGTACTTC. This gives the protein CASSGQGNEQYF.

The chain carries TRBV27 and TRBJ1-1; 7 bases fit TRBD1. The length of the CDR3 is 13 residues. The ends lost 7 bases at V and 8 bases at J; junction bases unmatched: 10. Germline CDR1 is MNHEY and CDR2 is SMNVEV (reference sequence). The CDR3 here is CASTSGGQREAFF. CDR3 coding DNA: TGTGCCAGCACCTCAGGGGGGCAGAGGGAAGCTTTCTTT.

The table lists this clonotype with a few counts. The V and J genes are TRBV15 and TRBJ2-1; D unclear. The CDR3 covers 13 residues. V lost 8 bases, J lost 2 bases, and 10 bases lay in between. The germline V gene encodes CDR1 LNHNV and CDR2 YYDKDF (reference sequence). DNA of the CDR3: TGTGCCACCCGGCCCCCGGCCTACAATGAGCAGTTCTTC. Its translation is CATRPPAYNEQFF.

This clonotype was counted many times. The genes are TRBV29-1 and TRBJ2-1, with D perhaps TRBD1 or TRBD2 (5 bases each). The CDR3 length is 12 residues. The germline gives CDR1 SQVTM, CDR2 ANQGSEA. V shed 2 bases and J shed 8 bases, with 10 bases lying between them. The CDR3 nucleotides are TGCAGCGTTGAACAGGGAGTTGATGAGCAGTTCTTC. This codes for CSVEQGVDEQFF.

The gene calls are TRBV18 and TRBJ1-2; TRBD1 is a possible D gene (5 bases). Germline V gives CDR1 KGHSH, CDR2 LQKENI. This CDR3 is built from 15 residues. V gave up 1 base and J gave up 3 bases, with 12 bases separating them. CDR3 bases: TGTGCCAGCTCACCACGCGCCGGGACGGACTATGGCTACACCTTC. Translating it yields CASSPRAGTDYGYTF.

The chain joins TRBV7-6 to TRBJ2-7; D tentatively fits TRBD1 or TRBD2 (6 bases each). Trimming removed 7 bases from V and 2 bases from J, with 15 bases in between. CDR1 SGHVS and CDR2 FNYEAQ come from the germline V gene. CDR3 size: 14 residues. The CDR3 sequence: CASTIGGSTYEQYF. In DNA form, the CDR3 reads TGTGCCAGCACCATAGGGGGGAGCACCTACGAGCAGTACTTC. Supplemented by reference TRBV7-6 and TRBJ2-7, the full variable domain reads GAGVSQSPRYKVTKRGQDVALRCDPISGHVSLYWYRQALGQGPEFLTYFNYEAQQDKSGLPNDRFSAERPEGSISTLTIQRTEQRDSAMYRCASTIGGSTYEQYFGPGTRLTVT.

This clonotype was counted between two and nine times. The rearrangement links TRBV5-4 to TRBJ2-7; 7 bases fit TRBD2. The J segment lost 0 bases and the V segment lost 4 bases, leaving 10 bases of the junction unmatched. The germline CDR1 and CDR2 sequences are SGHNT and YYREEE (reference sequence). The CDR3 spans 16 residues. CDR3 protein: CASSPYQRGPSYEQYF. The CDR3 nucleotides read TGTGCCAGCAGCCCGTACCAGCGGGGACCCTCCTACGAGCAGTACTTC.

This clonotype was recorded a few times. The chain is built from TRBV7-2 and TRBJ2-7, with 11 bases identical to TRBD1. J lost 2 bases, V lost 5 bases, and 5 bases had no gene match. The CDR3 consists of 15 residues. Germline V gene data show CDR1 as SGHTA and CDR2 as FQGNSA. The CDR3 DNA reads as TGTGCCAGCAGCATTGGACAGGGGGCCACCTACGAGCAGTACTTC. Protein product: CASSIGQGATYEQYF.

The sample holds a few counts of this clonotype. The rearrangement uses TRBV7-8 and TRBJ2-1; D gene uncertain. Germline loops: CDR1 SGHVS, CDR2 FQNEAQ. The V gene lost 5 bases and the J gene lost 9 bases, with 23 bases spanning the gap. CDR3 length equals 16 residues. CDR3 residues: CASSHSAISIGGEQFF. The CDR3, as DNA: TGTGCCAGCAGCCACTCCGCAATCTCCATAGGCGGTGAGCAGTTCTTC.

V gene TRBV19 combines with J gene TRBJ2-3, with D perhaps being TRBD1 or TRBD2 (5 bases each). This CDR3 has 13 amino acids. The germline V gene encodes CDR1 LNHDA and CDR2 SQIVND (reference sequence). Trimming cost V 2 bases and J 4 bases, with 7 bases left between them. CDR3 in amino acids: CASSIRGPDTQYF. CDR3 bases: TGTGCCAGTAGTATACGGGGACCAGATACGCAGTATTTT.

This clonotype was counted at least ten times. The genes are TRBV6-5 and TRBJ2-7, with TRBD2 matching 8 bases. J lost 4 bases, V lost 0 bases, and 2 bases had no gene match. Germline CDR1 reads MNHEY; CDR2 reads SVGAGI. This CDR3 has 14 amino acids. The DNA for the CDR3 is TGTGCCAGCAGTTACTCGGGCGGGAGGTACGAGCAGTACTTC. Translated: CASSYSGGRYEQYF.

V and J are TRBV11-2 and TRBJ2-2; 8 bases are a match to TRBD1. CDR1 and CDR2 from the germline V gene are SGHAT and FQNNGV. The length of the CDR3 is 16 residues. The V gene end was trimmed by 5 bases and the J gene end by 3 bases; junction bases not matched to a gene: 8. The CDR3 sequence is CASSHGRGRDTGELFF. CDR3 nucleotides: TGTGCCAGCAGCCACGGCAGGGGGCGGGACACCGGGGAGCTGTTTTTT.

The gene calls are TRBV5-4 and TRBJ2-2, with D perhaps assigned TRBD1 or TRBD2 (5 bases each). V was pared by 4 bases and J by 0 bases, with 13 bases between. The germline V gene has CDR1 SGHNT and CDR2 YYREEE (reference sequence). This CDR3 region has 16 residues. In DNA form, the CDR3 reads TGTGCCAGCAGCCTGGGACGGCGAACGAACACCGGGGAGCTGTTTTTT. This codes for CASSLGRRTNTGELFF.

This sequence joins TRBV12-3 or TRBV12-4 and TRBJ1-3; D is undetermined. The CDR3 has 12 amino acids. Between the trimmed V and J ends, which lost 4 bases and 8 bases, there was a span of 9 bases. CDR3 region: CASSWFGDTIYF. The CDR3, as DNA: TGTGCCAGCAGTTGGTTTGGGGACACCATATATTTT.

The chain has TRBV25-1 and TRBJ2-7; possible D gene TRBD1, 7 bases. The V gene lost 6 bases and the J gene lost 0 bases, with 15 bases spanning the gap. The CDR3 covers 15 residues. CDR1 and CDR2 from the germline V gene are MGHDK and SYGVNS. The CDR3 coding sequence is TGTGCCAGCAGCCGGGGGACAGTGACCTCCTACGAGCAGTACTTC. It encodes CASSRGTVTSYEQYF.

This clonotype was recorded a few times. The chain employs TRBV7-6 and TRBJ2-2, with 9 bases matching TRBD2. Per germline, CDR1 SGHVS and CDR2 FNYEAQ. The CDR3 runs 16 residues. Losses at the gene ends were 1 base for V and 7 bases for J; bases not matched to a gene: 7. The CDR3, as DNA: TGTGCCAGCAGCTTAGGGGCTAGCGGGGCTGACGGGGAGCTGTTTTTT. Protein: CASSLGASGADGELFF.